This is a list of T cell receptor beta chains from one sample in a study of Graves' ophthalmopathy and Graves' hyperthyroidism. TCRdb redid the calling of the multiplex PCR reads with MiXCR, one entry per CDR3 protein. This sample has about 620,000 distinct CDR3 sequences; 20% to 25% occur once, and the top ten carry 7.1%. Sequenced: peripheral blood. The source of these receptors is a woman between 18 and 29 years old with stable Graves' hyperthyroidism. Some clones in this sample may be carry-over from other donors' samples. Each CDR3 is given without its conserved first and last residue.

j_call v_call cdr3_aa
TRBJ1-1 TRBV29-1 SVDILTEAF
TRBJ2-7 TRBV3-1 ASSHPGEAYEQY
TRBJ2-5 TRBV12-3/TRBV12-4 ASSTLGGETQY
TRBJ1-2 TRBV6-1 ASSDGTGAYGYT
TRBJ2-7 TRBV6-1 ASEGPNYEQY
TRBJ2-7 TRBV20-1 RGLAGGSYEQY
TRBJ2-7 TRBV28 ASSFPKDEQY
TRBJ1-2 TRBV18 ASSPQGREGYT
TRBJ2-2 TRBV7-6 ASSLNIRTVSFGELF
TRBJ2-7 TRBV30 AWSVGVLGEQY
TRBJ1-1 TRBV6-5 AIKMNTEAF
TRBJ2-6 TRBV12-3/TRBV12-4 ASSPTTGRAGANVLT
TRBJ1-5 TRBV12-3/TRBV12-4 ASSLQGQSNQPQH